Listed here is a single TCR beta chain. Participants' reported clinical history set cohort assignment. The entry originates in a study of blood T cell repertoires in COVID-19. Across the whole study: PBMCs, B-cell-depleted T cells, or T cells provided the cDNA or gDNA that made up the material.

The CDR3 length is 15 residues. With 0 bases removed from V and 2 bases from J, the gap between germline ends came to 10 bases. The germline CDR1 and CDR2 sequences are LNHNV and YYDKDF (reference sequence). Assay used: immunoSEQ multiplex PCR; TCRdb lists only in-frame clones, some missing. The profile shows about 280,000 clones, roughly 91% of them singletons. This chain uses TRBV15 with TRBJ1-1; D may be TRBD1 (5 bases). The TCR comes from a woman aged 60-75 years in a cohort exposed to, infected with or recovered from COVID-19 (not recorded which). The sample comprised PBMCs or T cells enriched from blood (not recorded which). CDR3 sequence (DNA): TGTGCCACCAGCAGAGAAGGGGCCTCAAACACTGAAGCTTTCTTT. This translates into CATSREGASNTEAFF.